This T cell receptor beta chain was profiled in a study of cytomegalovirus exposure and HLA in healthy donors. In its sample, this clone was seen a few times. Its antigen remains unknown. The PCR was carried out with 60 Vbeta primers and 13 Jbeta primers. Generated by immunoSEQ multiplex PCR, the TCRdb table keeps only in-frame clones and is missing some. Here the sample spans some 130,000 clones, 55% to 75% being singletons. The CDR3 is 19 residues long. The germline V gene has CDR1 SGHTA and CDR2 FQGNSA. V lost 0 bases, J lost 4 bases, and 25 bases lay in between. Study results and limitations: A later analysis showed that HLA-associated TCR beta chains had undergone more clonal expansion than equally common others. Associated with cytomegalovirus, according to the listing, were around 160 TCR beta chains.

Each donor was nominally healthy when sampled (though unrecorded immune exposures were likely). This sequence joins TRBV7-2 and TRBJ2-7; D is perhaps TRBD1 (5 bases). This TCR came from a human donor in good health. The specimen sequenced was PBMCs. The CDR3 reads CASSLATRLGRVSTYEQYF. CDR3 DNA: TGTGCCAGCAGCTTAGCTACGAGGTTGGGCAGGGTATCGACTTACGAGCAGTACTTC.